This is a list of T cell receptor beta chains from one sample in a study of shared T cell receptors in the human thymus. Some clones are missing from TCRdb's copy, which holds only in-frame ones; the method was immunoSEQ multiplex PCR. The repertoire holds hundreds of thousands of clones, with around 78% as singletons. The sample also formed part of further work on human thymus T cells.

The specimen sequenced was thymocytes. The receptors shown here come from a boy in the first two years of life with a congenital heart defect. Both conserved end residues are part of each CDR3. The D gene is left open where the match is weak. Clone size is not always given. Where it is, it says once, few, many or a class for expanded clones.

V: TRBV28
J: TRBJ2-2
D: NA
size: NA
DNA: TGTGCCAGCAGTTTATCCTCCAGGGCCCCATGGACCGGGGAGCTGTTTTTT
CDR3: CASSLSSRAPWTGELFF

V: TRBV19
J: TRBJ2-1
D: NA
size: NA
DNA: TGTGCCAGTAGTATAGCTCGGGATCCTAACAATGAGCAGTTCTTC
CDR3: CASSIARDPNNEQFF

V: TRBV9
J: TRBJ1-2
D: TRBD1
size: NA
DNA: TGTGCCAGCAGCGCCTTAGACAGGGGGAAGTACTATGGCTACACCTTC
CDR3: CASSALDRGKYYGYTF

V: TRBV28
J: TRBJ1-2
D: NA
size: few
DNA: TGTGCCAGCAGTTCCCATCCCCACGACAGGATCCCACCGCGTGGCTACACCTTC
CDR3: CASSSHPHDRIPPRGYTF

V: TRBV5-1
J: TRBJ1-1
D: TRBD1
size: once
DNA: TGCGCCAGCAGCTCCAGGGACAGGGGGCGGATGAACACTGAAGCTTTCTTT
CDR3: CASSSRDRGRMNTEAFF

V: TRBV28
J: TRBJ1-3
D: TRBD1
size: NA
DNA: TGTGCCAGCAGTTTATGGGACAGGGGGCAATACTCTGGAAACACCATATATTTT
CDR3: CASSLWDRGQYSGNTIYF

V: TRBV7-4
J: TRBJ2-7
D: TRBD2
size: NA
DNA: TGTGCCAGCAGCTTAGGGGTGCTAGCGGCCTACGAGCAGTACTTC
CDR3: CASSLGVLAAYEQYF

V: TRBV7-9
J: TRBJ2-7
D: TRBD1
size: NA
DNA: TGTGCCAGCAGCTTAGTTGACAGGGGCTCCTACGAGCAGTACTTC
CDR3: CASSLVDRGSYEQYF

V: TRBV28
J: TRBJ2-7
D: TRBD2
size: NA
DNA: TGTGCCAGCAGTTTGAAAAGGGGGGCTAGCGGGAACTCCTACGAGCAGTACTTC
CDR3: CASSLKRGASGNSYEQYF

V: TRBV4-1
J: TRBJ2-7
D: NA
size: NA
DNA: TGCGCCAGCAGCCAAGAATGCCAGGGGGAGCAGTACTTC
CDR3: CASSQECQGEQYF

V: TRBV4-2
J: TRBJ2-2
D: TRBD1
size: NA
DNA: TGTGCCAGCAGCCACAAGGACAGGGGGAGAACCGGGGAGCTGTTTTTT
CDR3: CASSHKDRGRTGELFF

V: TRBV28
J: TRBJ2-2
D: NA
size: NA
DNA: TGTGCCAGCAATCATGCCCCTACAGGGACCGGGGAGCTGTTTTTT
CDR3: CASNHAPTGTGELFF

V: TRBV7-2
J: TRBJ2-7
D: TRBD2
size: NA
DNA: TGTGCCAGCAGCTTAGAGATAGCGGGGCTATACGAGCAGTACTTC
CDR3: CASSLEIAGLYEQYF

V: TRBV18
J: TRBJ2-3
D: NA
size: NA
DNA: TGTGCCAGCTCACAACGGGACTCCTTGACAGATACGCAGTATTTT
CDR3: CASSQRDSLTDTQYF

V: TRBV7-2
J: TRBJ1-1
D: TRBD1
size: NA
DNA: TGTGCCAGCAGCCCGCGGACAGGGGGTCGGGGCACTGAAGCTTTCTTT
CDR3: CASSPRTGGRGTEAFF

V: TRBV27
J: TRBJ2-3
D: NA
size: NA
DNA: TGTGCCAGCAGCCGGACTGCAACGGGGAAAGATACGCAGTATTTT
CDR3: CASSRTATGKDTQYF